Listed here are 27 T cell receptor beta chains from one sample, sequenced in a study of T cell repertoires in cytomegalovirus infection. What these receptors recognize is not known. TCRdb ran MiXCR on the reads and lists one entry per CDR3 protein. The table records 900,000 to 950,000 distinct CDR3 sequences, 30% to 40% of them present only once. The source was cultured CD8+ T cells from PBMCs, collected from culture after CMV antigen stimulation. The receptors were sampled from a human donor in good health (CMV status not recorded). Some clones in this sample may be carry-over from other donors' samples.

As regards this clonotype: One end of the junction is discordant with germline, which a read error may explain. The J gene is TRBJ2-7, the V gene TRBV7-7, with 9 bases matching TRBD1. Germline-derived CDR1 and CDR2 are SSHAT and FNYEAQ (reference sequence). This CDR3 is 16 amino acids long. The CDR3 spells CASSGGGQGFPHEQYF. For the CDR3, the DNA is TGTGCTAGCAGCGGAGGGGGACAGGGCTTTCCCCACGAGCAGTACTTC.

The CDR3 region has the DNA TGTGCCAGCAGCCATCCGGGGGTCGGTTCACCCCTCCACTTT. This encodes CASSHPGVGSPLHF. This sequence joins TRBV14 and TRBJ1-6; TRBD1 might be the D (5 bases). V gave up 3 bases and J gave up 9 bases, with 12 bases separating them. The CDR3 is 14 residues long. The germline V gene encodes CDR1 SGHDN and CDR2 FVKESK.

The chain carries TRBV27 and TRBJ1-1; D remains ambiguous. The CDR3 totals 13 residues. In germline, CDR1 is MNHEY, CDR2 SMNVEV (reference sequence). V was trimmed by 2 bases and J by 3 bases, leaving 7 bases between them. The CDR3 protein is CASSLRRYTEAFF. CDR3 coding DNA: TGTGCCAGCAGTTTAAGACGATACACTGAAGCTTTCTTT.

This clonotype turned up a few times. The chain links TRBV6-2 or TRBV6-3 to TRBJ2-1; D gene ambiguous. Between the trimmed V and J ends, which lost 5 bases and 3 bases, there was a span of 8 bases. CDR1 is MNHEY, CDR2 SVGEGT, per germline. CDR3 size: 13 residues. The DNA for the CDR3 is TGTGCCAGCAGTATCTTCAACTACAATGAGCAGTTCTTC. Residues: CASSIFNYNEQFF.

As concerns this clonotype: One base away lies a much larger clone, so this may be a sequencing read error. J is TRBJ1-5 and V is TRBV7-2; TRBD1 matches 7 bases. The CDR3 runs to 17 residues. The V gene's germline CDR1 is SGHTA and CDR2 FQGNSA. J lost 0 bases, V lost 3 bases, and 8 bases had no gene match. The CDR3 protein is CASSFGRGPYSNQPQHF. The CDR3 DNA reads as TGTGCCAGCAGCTTCGGTAGGGGGCCTTATAGCAATCAGCCCCAGCATTTT.

V and J are TRBV4-1 and TRBJ2-7; no firm D call. V was shortened by 3 bases and J by 1 base, with 13 bases between the two germline ends. This CDR3 contains 15 residues. CDR1 is MGHRA and CDR2 is YSYEKL in the germline V gene. CDR3 sequence: CASSQWPDGSYEQYF. The CDR3 nucleotides are TGCGCCAGCAGCCAGTGGCCCGACGGATCCTACGAGCAGTACTTC.

In this sample, this clonotype turned up a few times. The V and J genes are TRBV7-9 and TRBJ2-5, with TRBD1 matching over 7 bases. Germline lookup yields CDR1 SEHNR and CDR2 FQNEAQ (reference sequence). CDR3 length: 15 amino acids. Losses at the gene ends were 6 bases for V and 5 bases for J; bases not matched to a gene: 12. In nucleotides, the CDR3 is TGTGCCAGCAGTGGACAGGCACCCACACGGGAGACCCAGTACTTC. Translated: CASSGQAPTRETQYF.

In its sample, this clonotype was seen many times. The chain has TRBV7-2 and TRBJ2-7, with 11 bases identical to TRBD1. The CDR3 has 14 residues. The V gene's germline CDR1 is SGHTA and CDR2 FQGNSA. The ends lost 1 base at V and 7 bases at J; junction bases unmatched: 3. In nucleotides, the CDR3 is TGTGCCAGCAGCTTAGTGGGACAGGGGGGAGAGCAGTACGTC. It specifies CASSLVGQGGEQYV.

This clonotype occurred a few times. The chain links TRBV10-3 to TRBJ2-3; the D is unclear. CDR3 length equals 13 residues. V was shortened by 8 bases and J by 3 bases, with 12 bases between the two germline ends. Germline CDR1 is ENHRY and CDR2 is SYGVKD. CDR3 nucleotides: TGTGCCATCGCACCACTCGGGACAGATACGCAGTATTTT. Protein product: CAIAPLGTDTQYF.

With respect to this clonotype: Since a much larger clone is just one base distant, this may be a read error. The chain employs TRBV12-5 and TRBJ1-1, with D possibly matching TRBD1 (5 bases). This CDR3 contains 13 residues. The germline V and J ends were trimmed by 8 bases and 7 bases, with 17 bases remaining between them. CDR1 and CDR2 from the germline V gene are LGHNT and FRNRAP. CDR3 in amino acids: CASTFGGGSEAFF. CDR3 DNA: TGTGCTAGTACCTTCGGGGGTGGGAGTGAAGCTTTCTTT.

The chain is built from TRBV6-5 and TRBJ1-1, with 8 bases fitting TRBD1. Germline V CDR1 and CDR2: MNHEY, SVGAGI. The CDR3 length is 15 residues. V was pared by 2 bases and J by 5 bases, with 7 bases of the junction left unmatched. The CDR3 here is CASSYGTGGWTEAFF. Written as DNA, the CDR3 is TGTGCCAGCAGTTACGGAACAGGGGGTTGGACTGAAGCTTTCTTT.

This clonotype was picked up many times. V and J are TRBV7-6 and TRBJ1-2; the match to TRBD1 covers 8 bases. The J segment lost 4 bases and the V segment lost 2 bases, leaving 9 bases of the junction unmatched. CDR3 length: 16 amino acids. The germline V gene has CDR1 SGHVS and CDR2 FNYEAQ. Written as DNA, the CDR3 is TGTGCCAGCAGCTTATGGGGACAGGATGTCTCCTATGGCTACACCTTC. It encodes CASSLWGQDVSYGYTF.

This clonotype appeared many times. The chain has TRBV7-6 and TRBJ1-1; possibly TRBD1 for D (5 bases). The V end was cut by 5 bases, the J end by 1 base, with 14 bases between. This CDR3 has 15 amino acids. Germline assignment: CDR1 SGHVS and CDR2 FNYEAQ. The CDR3 coding sequence is TGTGCCAGCAGCGACCGGGACCCGACGAACACTGAAGCTTTCTTT. It codes for CASSDRDPTNTEAFF.

The chain employs TRBV6-6 and TRBJ2-3; D remains ambiguous. Trimming shortened V by 7 bases and J by 1 base, and 9 bases separated the two germline ends. The germline CDR1 and CDR2 sequences are MNHNY and SVGAGI (reference sequence). This CDR3 contains 13 residues. In nucleotides, the CDR3 is TGTGCCAGCACGGAGTGGGGCACAGATACGCAGTATTTT. This gives the protein CASTEWGTDTQYF.

This clonotype was found a few times. The rearrangement joins TRBV7-2 to TRBJ2-7; 12 nucleotides align to TRBD1. J was trimmed by 3 bases and V by 3 bases; bases with no gene match: 3. Germline CDR1 is SGHTA and CDR2 is FQGNSA. This CDR3 region has 15 residues. For the CDR3, the DNA is TGTGCCAGCAGCTTGGGACAGGGGGCGGGCTACGAGCAGTACTTC. Its protein product is CASSLGQGAGYEQYF. The full variable domain, its missing parts supplied by reference TRBV7-2 and TRBJ2-7, is GAGVSQSPSNKVTEKGKDVELRCDPISGHTALYWYRQSLGQGLEFLIYFQGNSAPDKSGLPSDRFSAERTGGSVSTLTIQRTQQEDSAVYLCASSLGQGAGYEQYFGPGTRLTVT.

This clonotype was found a few times. This sequence joins TRBV4-1 and TRBJ1-1; TRBD1 might be the D (6 bases). Deletions cut 1 base from V and 0 bases from J, with 9 bases between. This CDR3 spans 15 amino acids. Germline V gene data show CDR1 as MGHRA and CDR2 as YSYEKL. This chain's CDR3 is CASSQVQGLNTEAFF. In nucleotides, the CDR3 is TGCGCCAGCAGCCAAGTTCAGGGGTTGAACACTGAAGCTTTCTTT.

The V and J genes are TRBV6-2 or TRBV6-3 and TRBJ2-7; D is perhaps TRBD1 (6 bases). V gave up 4 bases and J gave up 0 bases, with 10 bases separating them. This CDR3 has 14 residues. Germline CDR1 is MNHEY and CDR2 is SVGEGT. Here the CDR3 DNA reads TGTGCCAGCAGTTGGCCAGGGGCCTCCTACGAGCAGTACGTC. Its protein is CASSWPGASYEQYV.

J is TRBJ2-1 and V is TRBV9; tentatively, D is TRBD2 (6 bases). The germline V gene has CDR1 SGDLS and CDR2 YYNGEE. Trimming cost V 0 bases and J 8 bases, with 15 bases left between them. This CDR3 comprises 15 residues. CDR3 protein: CASSVEAGPLDEQFF. The DNA of the CDR3 is TGTGCCAGCAGCGTAGAAGCGGGCCCTTTGGATGAGCAGTTCTTC.

V is TRBV4-3 and J is TRBJ1-2; the D gene is possibly TRBD1 (5 bases). The ends were cut back, 0 bases at V and 6 bases at J, with 14 bases in the middle. The CDR3 totals 15 residues. Germline V lookup: CDR1 LGHNA, CDR2 YSLEER. The CDR3 is CASSQDPQGRDGYTF. CDR3 DNA sequence: TGCGCCAGCAGCCAAGATCCCCAGGGTCGGGATGGCTACACCTTC.

As regards this clonotype: One junction end does not reproduce the germline sequence, and a read error may be involved. The chain links TRBV7-9 to TRBJ1-2; D unclear. The CDR3 is 12 residues long. Per germline, CDR1 SEHNR and CDR2 FQNEAQ (reference sequence). The CDR3 DNA is TGTGTCAGCAAGGAAGGGAACTATGGCTACACCTTC. This translates into CVSKEGNYGYTF.

This clonotype has ten or more counts. CDR3: CASSLVAGGNWWNTGELFF. The CDR3 DNA follows: TGTGCCAGCAGCTTAGTGGCCGGGGGGAACTGGTGGAACACCGGGGAGCTGTTTTTT. V is TRBV7-8 and J is TRBJ2-2, with TRBD2 matching over 7 bases. The germline CDR1 and CDR2 sequences are SGHVS and FQNEAQ. V was pared by 1 base and J by 1 base, with 12 bases of the junction left unmatched. This CDR3 has 19 amino acids.

This clonotype was recorded at least ten times. The chain carries TRBV5-1 and TRBJ1-1; perhaps TRBD1 as D (5 bases). The CDR3 contains 15 residues. Per germline, CDR1 SGHRS and CDR2 YFSETQ. Trimming stripped 0 bases from V and 1 base from J, with 10 bases between. The CDR3 DNA reads TGCGCCAGCAGCTTGGAACAGGTCGGGAACACTGAAGCTTTCTTT. It encodes CASSLEQVGNTEAFF. The full variable domain, with the rest looked up from reference TRBV5-1 and TRBJ1-1, is KAGVTQTPRYLIKTRGQQVTLSCSPISGHRSVSWYQQTPGQGLQFLFEYFSETQRNKGNFPGRFSGRQFSNSRSEMNVSTLELGDSALYLCASSLEQVGNTEAFFGQGTRLTVV.

In its sample, this clonotype was seen many times. V and J are TRBV6-2 or TRBV6-3 and TRBJ1-5; 11 bases align to TRBD1. Germline values: CDR1 MNHEY, CDR2 SVGEGT. The CDR3 totals 17 residues. V lost 0 bases, J lost 3 bases, and 4 bases stayed unmatched. CDR3 loop: CASSYSMGQGDNQPQHF. CDR3 nucleotides: TGTGCCAGCAGTTACTCTATGGGACAGGGGGACAATCAGCCCCAGCATTTT.

A few counts support this clonotype. This rearrangement joins TRBV6-5 to TRBJ2-7; D uncertain. CDR1 and CDR2 from the germline V gene are MNHEY and SVGAGI. CDR3 length: 13 amino acids. V lost 2 bases to trimming and J lost 3 bases, with 8 bases between them. CDR3: CASSYHADYEQYF. CDR3 in DNA: TGTGCCAGCAGTTACCACGCCGACTACGAGCAGTACTTC.

This sequence joins TRBV20-1 and TRBJ2-7; D remains unclear. The CDR3 has 15 amino acids. Germline V gene sequence: CDR1 DFQATT, CDR2 SNEGSKA (reference sequence). Trimming removed 1 base from V and 0 bases from J, with 13 bases in between. CDR3 residues: CSARGRDRPSYEQYF. The CDR3 DNA follows: TGCAGTGCTAGAGGACGAGACCGTCCCTCCTACGAGCAGTACTTC.

This clonotype was recorded many times. The chain uses TRBV20-1 and TRBJ1-1; D is unclear. CDR3 length equals 11 residues. Germline CDR1 reads DFQATT; CDR2 reads SNEGSKA (reference sequence). Trimming pared 8 bases from V and 11 bases from J, leaving 18 bases between. For the CDR3, the DNA is TGCAGTTTCTATATCAGTGCGGGTGCTTTCTTT. This gives the protein CSFYISAGAFF.

The chain joins TRBV18 to TRBJ2-5; unclear D gene. The V and J ends lost 2 bases and 5 bases respectively, with 9 bases between them. Germline-derived CDR1 and CDR2 are KGHSH and LQKENI. The CDR3 spans 13 residues. The CDR3 loop is CASSPTAKETQYF. The CDR3 DNA reads as TGTGCCAGCTCACCAACCGCAAAGGAGACCCAGTACTTC.